This T cell receptor (beta chain) was identified during a study of regulatory T cells in long-lasting Graves disease. The CDR3 consists of 14 residues. Germline V CDR1 and CDR2: SGHTA, FQGNSA. V was cut by 3 bases and J by 3 bases, with 9 bases left in between. Time point reported: newly diagnosed GD, antithyroid drugs for less than 3 months. Following extraction of RNA from PBMCs, that RNA was used to make the TCR library. This clonotype was observed at least ten times. Building of the TCR beta libraries involved iRepertoire HTBI primers and Arm-PCR of CDR3 regions. TCRdb ran MiXCR on the multiplex PCR reads and lists one entry per CDR3 protein. Seen here are some 450,000 distinct CDR3 sequences, over 15% observed once, and the top ten hold around 11%. This sample also belongs to another study, concerning T cells in Graves' hyperthyroidism and ophthalmopathy.

The sequencing here drew on peripheral blood mononuclear cells (PBMCs), taken at new diagnosis, from a patient treated with antithyroid drugs. The sequence was collected from a woman aged 25 to 39 with Graves disease. This chain connects TRBV7-2 to TRBJ2-1; D may be TRBD1 (6 bases). The CDR3 sequence is CASSLDRSYNEQFF. The CDR3, as DNA: TGTGCCAGCAGCTTGGACAGAAGCTACAATGAGCAGTTCTTC.